The 18 T cell receptor beta chains below were found in one sample sequenced in a study of CD8+ T cells in alopecia areata. Treatment: oral pan-JAK inhibitor, 5-10 mg twice daily. Sequencing used cDNA as its template, made by extracting RNA and reverse transcribing it. TCRdb's table, derived via immunoSEQ multiplex PCR, lists solely in-frame clones and lacks some. The sample shows 150,000 to 200,000 clones, around half of them seen only once. The specimen was CD8+ T cells sorted from blood, collected at week 24, from a patient treated with tofacitinib. These TCRs come from a human donor with alopecia areata.

This clone showed up just a few times. The chain employs TRBV28 and TRBJ1-1, with no clear D. V was pared by 5 bases and J by 1 base, with 11 bases between. This CDR3 region has 14 residues. Germline CDR1 is MDHEN and CDR2 is SYDVKM. The DNA for the CDR3 is TGTGCCAGCAGTCGGTTGAGCGCGAACACTGAAGCTTTCTTT. Translating it yields CASSRLSANTEAFF. Filled out from reference TRBV28 and TRBJ1-1, the complete variable domain reads DVKVTQSSRYLVKRTGEKVFLECVQDMDHENMFWYRQDPGLGLRLIYFSYDVKMKEKGDIPEGYSVSREKKERFSLILESASTNQTSMYLCASSRLSANTEAFFGQGTRLTVV.

In the case of this clone: Other DNA variants within this sample encode the same CDR3. The chain carries TRBV27 and TRBJ1-1; weak D call: TRBD1 (5 bases). The CDR3 totals 11 residues. The germline CDR1 and CDR2 sequences are MNHEY and SMNVEV (reference sequence). V dropped 5 bases and J dropped 4 bases, with 5 bases sitting between them. CDR3 region: CASSGGTEAFF. The CDR3 DNA follows: TGTGCCAGCAGTGGGGGCACTGAAGCTTTCTTT.

This sequence joins TRBV27 and TRBJ1-1; D possibly corresponds to TRBD1 (6 bases). Germline V gives CDR1 MNHEY, CDR2 SMNVEV (reference sequence). The CDR3 sequence is 16 residues long. With 6 bases removed from V and 1 base from J, the gap between germline ends came to 18 bases. The CDR3 spells CASSLTGIPANTEAFF. The CDR3 DNA sequence: TGTGCCAGCAGCCTCACAGGGATCCCCGCGAACACTGAAGCTTTCTTT.

The CDR3 nucleotides read TGTGCCAGCAGCCAAAGAGGGAGCGAGCAGTACTTC. Translation gives CASSQRGSEQYF. V is TRBV14 and J is TRBJ2-7; a weak D match, TRBD2 (5 bases). This CDR3 region has 12 residues. Germline CDR1 reads SGHDN; CDR2 reads FVKESK. V was shortened by 2 bases and J by 6 bases, with 8 bases between the two germline ends.

This clone was seen a few times. This chain uses TRBV10-2 with TRBJ1-2; 8 bases align to TRBD1. With V trimmed by 5 bases and J by 4 bases, 12 bases remained unmatched. Germline CDR1 is WSHSY and CDR2 is SAAADI. The CDR3 consists of 16 residues. The CDR3 protein is CASSQTRTGISYGYTF. CDR3 bases: TGCGCCAGCAGTCAGACGAGGACAGGGATCTCCTATGGCTACACCTTC.

The J gene is TRBJ2-3, the V gene TRBV30; 9 positions agree with TRBD2. V gave up 7 bases and J gave up 6 bases; unmatched junction bases: 8. This CDR3 is 13 amino acids long. Per germline, CDR1 GTSNPN and CDR2 SVGIG (reference sequence). The DNA of the CDR3 is TGTGCCTTCTCTGGTAGCGGGGGCGATACGCAGTATTTT. Protein sequence: CAFSGSGGDTQYF.

The rearrangement joins TRBV30 to TRBJ2-3; D gene ambiguous. Germline CDR1 is GTSNPN and CDR2 is SVGIG (reference sequence). This CDR3 is built from 12 residues. The ends were cut back, 3 bases at V and 8 bases at J, with 12 bases in the middle. The CDR3: CAWRGSSGTQYF. DNA for the CDR3: TGTGCCTGGAGGGGATCTTCGGGTACGCAGTATTTT.

This clone was counted between two and nine times. The sample holds other DNA sequences that translate to the same CDR3. This chain links TRBV13 with TRBJ1-5, with D unclear. This CDR3 spans 12 amino acids. Per the germline V gene, CDR1 is PRHDT and CDR2 is FYEKMQ (reference sequence). V was clipped by 2 bases and J by 7 bases, with 6 bases between them. CDR3 coding DNA: TGTGCCAGCAGCTTAAGAGGACAGCCCCAGCATTTT. This gives the protein CASSLRGQPQHF.

V gene TRBV30 combines with J gene TRBJ2-7; D may be TRBD2 (5 bases). Germline assignment: CDR1 GTSNPN and CDR2 SVGIG (reference sequence). Trimming shortened V by 1 base and J by 6 bases, and 16 bases separated the two germline ends. This CDR3 is 14 amino acids long. Written as DNA, the CDR3 is TGTGCCTGGAGTGGCGGGCCGTCCGCGGGCGAGCAGTACTTC. Protein: CAWSGGPSAGEQYF.

This clone occurred a few times. The chain carries TRBV11-2 and TRBJ2-7; possibly TRBD1 or TRBD2 for D (5 bases each). The V end was cut by 6 bases, the J end by 0 bases, with 15 bases between. CDR1 is SGHAT, CDR2 FQNNGV, per germline. The CDR3 length is 15 residues. The CDR3 loop is CASRLDGTYSYEQYF. CDR3 coding DNA: TGTGCCAGCAGGCTAGATGGGACCTACTCCTACGAGCAGTACTTC.

The rearrangement uses TRBV5-6 and TRBJ2-7; 7 nucleotides line up with TRBD1. CDR3 size: 13 residues. Germline-derived CDR1 and CDR2 are SGHDT and YYEEEE. V lost 3 bases, J lost 3 bases, and 3 bases stayed unmatched. This chain's CDR3 is CASSSRDSYEQYF. DNA of the CDR3: TGTGCCAGCAGCTCCCGGGACAGCTACGAGCAGTACTTC.

CDR3 protein: CAMQRPGPNGYTF. CDR3 in DNA: TGTGCCATGCAACGGCCGGGACCTAATGGCTACACCTTC. This chain joins TRBV10-3 and TRBJ1-2, with D perhaps matching TRBD1 (5 bases). V lost 9 bases, J lost 6 bases, and 17 bases lay in between. Germline CDR1 and CDR2: ENHRY and SYGVKD. The CDR3 has 13 residues.

The chain employs TRBV7-3 and TRBJ2-1, with 9 bases fitting TRBD2. Trimming removed 5 bases from V and 4 bases from J; junction bases left unmatched: 9. CDR3 length equals 16 residues. Germline lookup yields CDR1 SGHTA and CDR2 FQGTGA. CDR3 protein: CASSPDGGGVYNEQFF. The CDR3 region has the DNA TGTGCCAGCAGCCCCGACGGCGGGGGGGTTTACAATGAGCAGTTCTTC.

The rearrangement links TRBV25-1 to TRBJ1-4; D unresolved. This CDR3 has 11 residues. Germline V gene data show CDR1 as MGHDK and CDR2 as SYGVNS. Deletions cut 9 bases from V and 4 bases from J, with 6 bases between. This CDR3 reads CASGINEKLFF. The CDR3 coding sequence is TGTGCCAGTGGGATTAATGAAAAACTGTTTTTT.

V usage is TRBV13 and J usage is TRBJ2-3, with TRBD2 matching 8 bases. V was clipped by 5 bases and J by 1 base; unmatched bases: 5. Germline V gene sequence: CDR1 PRHDT, CDR2 FYEKMQ (reference sequence). The CDR3 runs 15 residues. DNA of the CDR3: TGTGCCAGCAGCCAACTAGCGGAAGGCACAGATACGCAGTATTTT. Residues: CASSQLAEGTDTQYF.

The chain is built from TRBV27 and TRBJ1-3, with TRBD1 identical over 9 bases. CDR1 is MNHEY and CDR2 is SMNVEV in the germline V gene (reference sequence). The CDR3 length is 15 residues. V was clipped by 5 bases and J by 0 bases; unmatched bases: 2. CDR3 sequence: CASSPDRGSGNTIYF. CDR3 bases: TGTGCCAGCAGTCCGGACAGGGGCTCTGGAAACACCATATATTTT.

The V and J genes are TRBV30 and TRBJ2-2; a weak D match, TRBD1 (6 bases). There are 12 residues in the CDR3. CDR1 is GTSNPN, CDR2 SVGIG, per germline (reference sequence). Trimming took 3 bases from V and 6 from J, leaving 8 bases between them. The CDR3 DNA follows: TGTGCCTGGAGAGAGGGGGCCGGGGAGCTGTTTTTT. This encodes CAWREGAGELFF. The entire variable domain, with the rest obtained from reference TRBV30 and TRBJ2-2, is as follows: SQTIHQWPATLVQPVGSPLSLECTVEGTSNPNLYWYRQAAGRGLQLLFYSVGIGQISSEVPQNLSASRPQDRQFILSSKKLLLSDSGFYLCAWREGAGELFFGEGSRLTVL.

This clone was seen a single time. V usage is TRBV15 and J usage is TRBJ2-7; D is undetermined. There are 12 residues in the CDR3. Germline V gives CDR1 LNHNV, CDR2 YYDKDF (reference sequence). The V end lost 0 bases, the J end lost 7 bases, and 7 bases lay between the germline ends. The CDR3 nucleotides read TGTGCCACCAGCAGAGAGCTTGCGGAGCAGTACTTC. This codes for CATSRELAEQYF.